The 15 T cell receptor beta chains given below trace back to one sample, sequenced in a study of healthy donors' naive CD4 and CD8 T cells. TCR libraries were built from roughly 0.5 ug of total RNA by linear amplification. TCRdb re-derived calls from the reads in MiXCR, one entry per CDR3 protein. Of 150,000 to 200,000 distinct CDR3 sequences listed, around three quarters are singletons. The sequenced material came from naive CD4+ and CD8+ T cells sorted from blood, pooled from several donors. Receptor source: a pool of human donors in good health; the sample pools cells from several healthy donors.

This clonotype was recorded a few times. The chain combines TRBV13 with TRBJ2-7; 9 bases map to TRBD1. Germline values: CDR1 PRHDT, CDR2 FYEKMQ (reference sequence). The CDR3 spans 14 residues. V lost 4 bases to trimming and J lost 4 bases; unmatched junction nucleotides: 5. CDR3 residues: CASSYGQGRYEQYF. The CDR3, as DNA: TGTGCCAGCAGCTACGGACAGGGGCGGTACGAGCAGTACTTC.

The chain employs TRBV30 and TRBJ1-1; 7 nucleotides match TRBD1. V gave up 3 bases and J gave up 5 bases; unmatched junction bases: 6. The CDR3 is 13 residues long. Germline CDR1 is GTSNPN and CDR2 is SVGIG (reference sequence). This CDR3 reads CAWSANRGTEAFF. The CDR3, as DNA: TGTGCCTGGAGCGCGAACAGGGGAACTGAAGCTTTCTTT.

V gene TRBV29-1 combines with J gene TRBJ1-5; D remains unclear. Germline-derived CDR1 and CDR2 are SQVTM and ANQGSEA. This CDR3 has 13 amino acids. Trimming left V 4 bases short and J 1 base short, with 8 bases between. In DNA, the CDR3 is TGCAGCGTTGGAAGTCGGAGCAATCAGCCCCAGCATTTT. It specifies CSVGSRSNQPQHF. Full variable domain (remainder filled in from reference TRBV29-1 and TRBJ1-5): SAVISQKPSRDICQRGTSLTIQCQVDSQVTMMFWYRQQPGQSLTLIATANQGSEATYESGFVIDKFPISRPNLTFSTLTVSNMSPEDSSIYLCSVGSRSNQPQHFGDGTRLSIL.

The rearrangement joins TRBV10-3 to TRBJ2-7; no firm D call. The V end was cut by 3 bases, the J end by 2 bases, with 14 bases between. Germline lookup yields CDR1 ENHRY and CDR2 SYGVKD. This CDR3 region has 15 residues. The CDR3 nucleotides read TGTGCCATCAGTGACTCTCGGCAGGCCGCCTACGAGCAGTACTTC. It yields the protein CAISDSRQAAYEQYF.

The rearrangement links TRBV6-2 or TRBV6-3 to TRBJ1-1; 10 nucleotides line up with TRBD1. Germline loops: CDR1 MNHEY, CDR2 SVGEGT. This CDR3 spans 15 amino acids. V lost 0 bases, J lost 6 bases, and 4 bases stayed unmatched. The CDR3 region has the DNA TGTGCCAGCAGTTACTCCAAGGGACAGGGGTCTGAAGCTTTCTTT. It translates to CASSYSKGQGSEAFF.

This clonotype was seen only once. The genes are TRBV6-6 and TRBJ1-1; 8 bases line up with TRBD1. There are 16 residues in the CDR3. From germline, CDR1 is MNHNY and CDR2 SVGAGI (reference sequence). V was pared by 6 bases and J by 4 bases, with 13 bases of the junction left unmatched. The CDR3 is CASRPRDRNGGTEAFF. CDR3 bases: TGTGCCAGCAGGCCCCGGGACAGGAATGGGGGCACTGAAGCTTTCTTT.

This clonotype occurred a few times. V is TRBV19 and J is TRBJ2-2; unclear D gene. The CDR3 is made up of 12 amino acids. Germline lookup yields CDR1 LNHDA and CDR2 SQIVND (reference sequence). Between the trimmed V and J ends, which lost 3 bases and 6 bases, there was a span of 5 bases. The CDR3: CASSIGSGELFF. The CDR3 DNA sequence: TGTGCCAGTAGTATTGGGTCCGGGGAGCTGTTTTTT. Using reference TRBV19 and TRBJ2-2 for the parts outside the CDR3, the full variable domain is DGGITQSPKYLFRKEGQNVTLSCEQNLNHDAMYWYRQDPGQGLRLIYYSQIVNDFQKGDIAEGYSVSREKKESFPLTVTSAQKNPTAFYLCASSIGSGELFFGEGSRLTVL.

The V gene is TRBV29-1, the J gene TRBJ1-1, with D maybe TRBD1 (6 bases). V was cut by 6 bases and J by 3 bases, with 14 bases left in between. The CDR3 is 13 residues long. Germline CDR1 is SQVTM and CDR2 is ANQGSEA. The CDR3 nucleotides read TGCAGCGTAGGACCGGGGGCGGACACTGAAGCTTTCTTT. Protein sequence: CSVGPGADTEAFF.

The CDR3 DNA follows: TGCAGCGTTGAACCACCAAGGCGGGGGCGGGGAGAGACCCAGTACTTC. Translated: CSVEPPRRGRGETQYF. The rearrangement joins TRBV29-1 to TRBJ2-5; a possible D gene is TRBD2 (7 bases). CDR3 length: 16 amino acids. Trimming left V 2 bases short and J 4 bases short, with 20 bases between. Germline-derived CDR1 and CDR2 are SQVTM and ANQGSEA.

The chain uses TRBV29-1 and TRBJ2-7, with TRBD1 identical over 8 bases. CDR3 length equals 15 residues. The V and J ends lost 0 bases and 4 bases, in that order; junction bases with no gene match: 8. In germline, CDR1 is SQVTM, CDR2 ANQGSEA. The CDR3 loop reads CSVEDRSQGDYEQYF. The CDR3 region has the DNA TGCAGCGTTGAAGATCGATCACAGGGGGATTACGAGCAGTACTTC.

For this clonotype: The junction and the germline gene differ at one end; a read error may be behind it. The gene calls are TRBV2 and TRBJ2-7; the match to TRBD1 covers 7 bases. The CDR3 consists of 13 residues. Germline V gene sequence: CDR1 SNHLY, CDR2 FYNNEI. The CDR3 DNA reads as TGTGCCAGCAGAGGTTGGACAGGCTACGGGCAGTACTTC. This gives the protein CASRGWTGYGQYF.

V and J are TRBV15 and TRBJ2-1, with 10 bases fitting TRBD1. The end of the DNA fits TRBJ2-7 better, so the J call may be wrong. This CDR3 has 14 amino acids. Per the germline V gene, CDR1 is LNHNV and CDR2 is YYDKDF (reference sequence). In DNA, the CDR3 is TGTGCCACCAGCTGGGACAGGGGCCCCTACGAGCAGTACTTC. Translating it yields CATSWDRGPYEQYF.

This rearrangement joins TRBV6-5 to TRBJ1-2; the D is unclear. The CDR3 loop spans 13 amino acids. Germline CDR1 MNHEY, CDR2 SVGAGI. V lost 5 bases, J lost 4 bases, and 11 bases lay in between. CDR3 nucleotide sequence: TGTGCCAGCAGTCCCCGATCTTTCTATGGCTACACCTTC. This gives the protein CASSPRSFYGYTF.

The chain joins TRBV29-1 to TRBJ1-5, with D uncertain. CDR1 and CDR2 (germline): SQVTM, ANQGSEA. Trimming removed 6 bases at V and 7 bases at J, with 7 bases between. This CDR3 region has 10 residues. The CDR3: CSVGEQPQHF. The CDR3 bases are TGCAGCGTGGGAGAGCAGCCCCAGCATTTT.

The J gene is TRBJ2-7, the V gene TRBV29-1; D is undetermined. V was cut by 7 bases and J by 2 bases, with 15 bases left in between. In germline, CDR1 is SQVTM, CDR2 ANQGSEA. The CDR3 loop spans 13 amino acids. The CDR3 bases are TGCAGCGCTGGAGTGGGCATAGCCTACGAGCAGTACTTC. As protein: CSAGVGIAYEQYF.